The 7 T cell receptor beta chains presented below share a single source sample, sequenced in a study of PD-1 blockade in mismatch repair-deficient tumors. The data were produced by immunoSEQ multiplex PCR, yet TCRdb's version contains in-frame clones alone and is incomplete. The sample records around 38,000 clones, more than 75% being singletons. The sample in question was peripheral blood, obtained 4 weeks after starting pembrolizumab. These receptors originate from an adult with mismatch repair-deficient cancer.

This clone was picked up one time. At the DNA level, this CDR3 is encoded by other sequences in the same sample as well. J is TRBJ2-7 and V is TRBV18; tentative D call: TRBD1 (5 bases). Germline V gene sequence: CDR1 KGHSH, CDR2 LQKENI. The CDR3 totals 13 residues. V was trimmed by 3 bases and J by 3 bases, leaving 9 bases between them. The chain's CDR3 is CASSPGHGYEQYF. The DNA for the CDR3 is TGTGCCAGCTCACCGGGGCACGGCTACGAGCAGTACTTC.

Points on this clone: The junction departs from germline at one end; a sequencing error may be responsible. The chain recombines TRBV5-4 with TRBJ1-1, with a weak D call TRBD1 (6 bases). The V gene's germline CDR1 is SGHNT and CDR2 YYREEE (reference sequence). The CDR3 has 15 amino acids. CDR3 nucleotide sequence: TGTGCCAGCACCTTGGGGGACACCGTCCTCACTGAAGCTTTCTTT. Translation: CASTLGDTVLTEAFF.

V and J are TRBV6-6 and TRBJ2-1, with D unclear. Per germline, CDR1 MNHNY and CDR2 SVGAGI (reference sequence). V was pared by 7 bases and J by 3 bases, with 13 bases between. This CDR3 has 14 residues. The CDR3 spells CASTARSDYNEQFF. The CDR3 coding sequence is TGTGCCAGCACCGCCAGGAGCGACTACAATGAGCAGTTCTTC.

This chain connects TRBV7-2 to TRBJ2-5; 7 bases are a match to TRBD2. This CDR3 is built from 17 residues. The germline gives CDR1 SGHTA, CDR2 FQGNSA. V was clipped by 4 bases and J by 6 bases; unmatched bases: 17. In DNA form, the CDR3 reads TGTGCCAGCAGCTCTTCCCGCGGCGGGAGTCCGGCAAAGACCCAGTACTTC. Translating gives CASSSSRGGSPAKTQYF.

The chain has TRBV11-2 and TRBJ2-7, with 10 bases lining up with TRBD1. V lost 4 bases to trimming and J lost 3 bases; unmatched junction nucleotides: 3. This CDR3 region has 14 residues. The V gene's germline CDR1 is SGHAT and CDR2 FQNNGV. CDR3 protein: CASSSTGGFYEQYF. DNA for the CDR3: TGTGCCAGCAGCTCGACAGGGGGCTTCTACGAGCAGTACTTC.

This chain uses TRBV5-1 with TRBJ2-1; the D gene is possibly TRBD2 (5 bases). This CDR3 has 15 amino acids. Trimming took 0 bases from V and 4 from J, leaving 11 bases between them. Germline-derived CDR1 and CDR2 are SGHRS and YFSETQ. The CDR3 loop is CASSLAVGGYNEQFF. The CDR3 DNA follows: TGCGCCAGCAGCTTGGCGGTAGGAGGATACAATGAGCAGTTCTTC.

The CDR3 region is CAWVQSPLARNTSASSGANVLTF. Written as DNA, the CDR3 is TGTGCCTGGGTCCAATCACCTCTAGCGCGAAATACTTCTGCGAGCTCTGGGGCCAACGTCCTGACTTTC. The V gene is TRBV30, the J gene TRBJ2-6, with D perhaps matching TRBD2 (6 bases). The V end was cut by 5 bases, the J end by 0 bases, with 35 bases between. This CDR3 contains 23 residues. Germline V gives CDR1 GTSNPN, CDR2 SVGIG (reference sequence).